These 20 T cell receptor beta chains were sequenced from one sample in a study of T cell responses to AZD1222 COVID-19 vaccine. The protocol was immunoSEQ multiplex PCR, while the TCRdb copy is restricted to in-frame clones and leaves out a portion. This sample yields approximately 140,000 clones, of which around nine tenths are seen a single time; 5.5% belongs to the top ten. Here the sequenced sample was peripheral blood, taken on day 0 of AZD1222 vaccination. These receptors were obtained from an adult in good health.

J is TRBJ1-2 and V is TRBV29-1; D gene ambiguous. The germline V and J ends were trimmed by 7 bases and 5 bases, with 14 bases remaining between them. Germline CDR1 and CDR2: SQVTM and ANQGSEA. The length of the CDR3 is 12 residues. For the CDR3, the DNA is TGCAGCGCCCCCGCCCCGATATATGGCTACACCTTC. Its protein product is CSAPAPIYGYTF.

The chain employs TRBV27 and TRBJ1-2; no firm D call. This CDR3 comprises 15 residues. Germline CDR1 reads MNHEY; CDR2 reads SMNVEV (reference sequence). The ends were cut back, 0 bases at V and 2 bases at J, with 10 bases in the middle. The CDR3 here is CASSLSGILNYGYTF. CDR3 nucleotide sequence: TGTGCCAGCAGTTTATCGGGGATACTAAACTATGGCTACACCTTC.

The gene calls are TRBV2 and TRBJ1-1; D gene unclear. The CDR3 consists of 14 residues. CDR1 is SNHLY and CDR2 is FYNNEI in the germline V gene. V was trimmed by 5 bases and J by 1 base, leaving 11 bases between them. The CDR3 sequence is CASSSPLWNTEAFF. The CDR3 nucleotides are TGTGCCAGCAGTTCCCCCTTGTGGAACACTGAAGCTTTCTTT.

V is TRBV5-6 and J is TRBJ1-2; TRBD1 matches 9 bases. With 0 bases clipped from V and 4 bases from J, the junction kept 1 base outside the gene matches. The CDR3 totals 14 residues. In germline, CDR1 is SGHDT, CDR2 YYEEEE. CDR3 amino acids: CASSLGTGVYGYTF. The CDR3 DNA is TGTGCCAGCAGCTTGGGGACAGGGGTCTATGGCTACACCTTC.

The chain combines TRBV11-3 with TRBJ2-1; no reliable D call. The V and J ends lost 5 bases and 0 bases respectively, with 11 bases between them. The CDR3 is 15 residues long. CDR1 is SGHNT, CDR2 YENEEA, per germline. CDR3: CASSQRESSYNEQFF. CDR3 bases: TGTGCCAGCAGCCAAAGGGAATCCTCCTACAATGAGCAGTTCTTC.

The chain combines TRBV11-3 with TRBJ2-2, with D possibly being TRBD1 or TRBD2 (5 bases each). Germline loops: CDR1 SGHNT, CDR2 YENEEA. The CDR3 covers 16 residues. V shed 3 bases and J shed 1 base, with 12 bases lying between them. In nucleotides, the CDR3 is TGTGCCAGCAGCTTGCGAGGGGCGGTGAACACCGGGGAGCTGTTTTTT. Its translation: CASSLRGAVNTGELFF.

This CDR3 reads CASSLTVDQPQHF. CDR3 bases: TGTGCCAGCAGCTTGACAGTCGATCAGCCCCAGCATTTT. The chain carries TRBV7-9 and TRBJ1-5; the D gene is possibly TRBD1 (5 bases). Germline values: CDR1 SEHNR, CDR2 FQNEAQ (reference sequence). The CDR3 covers 13 residues. Trimming pared 3 bases from V and 5 bases from J, leaving 8 bases between. Full variable domain (remainder filled in from reference TRBV7-9 and TRBJ1-5): DTGVSQNPRHKITKRGQNVTFRCDPISEHNRLYWYRQTLGQGPEFLTYFQNEAQLEKSRLLSDRFSAERPKGSFSTLEIQRTEQGDSAMYLCASSLTVDQPQHFGDGTRLSIL.

The rearrangement joins TRBV27 to TRBJ1-1, with TRBD1 matching 10 bases. Germline loops: CDR1 MNHEY, CDR2 SMNVEV (reference sequence). The V segment lost 5 bases and the J segment 5 bases; nucleotides outside the gene matches: 5. CDR3 size: 14 residues. For the CDR3, the DNA is TGTGCCAGCAGTCCGACAGGGGGCAGGACTGAAGCTTTCTTT. It codes for CASSPTGGRTEAFF.

J is TRBJ2-7 and V is TRBV5-4, with a tentative D call TRBD1 (5 bases). The CDR3 consists of 13 residues. From germline, CDR1 is SGHNT and CDR2 YYREEE (reference sequence). V dropped 0 bases and J dropped 5 bases, with 9 bases sitting between them. The CDR3 nucleotides read TGTGCCAGCAGCTTGGGGGGCGAAGACGAGCAGTACTTC. Residues: CASSLGGEDEQYF.

The chain combines TRBV12-3 or TRBV12-4 with TRBJ1-2; D unclear. Trimming left V 3 bases short and J 4 bases short, with 9 bases between. CDR3 length: 13 residues. The CDR3 sequence: CASSLARSYGYTF. Written as DNA, the CDR3 is TGTGCCAGCAGTTTGGCACGATCCTATGGCTACACCTTC.

The chain has TRBV28 and TRBJ2-1; D is undetermined. Germline CDR1 and CDR2: MDHEN and SYDVKM. Trimming cost V 2 bases and J 0 bases, with 8 bases left between them. The length of the CDR3 is 15 residues. CDR3 coding DNA: TGTGCCAGCAGTTTAGCCAAGAGCTCCTACAATGAGCAGTTCTTC. It is translated as CASSLAKSSYNEQFF.

The rearrangement joins TRBV5-6 to TRBJ2-3, with a tentative D call TRBD2 (7 bases). The V end lost 3 bases, the J end lost 2 bases, and 13 bases lay between the germline ends. Germline loops: CDR1 SGHDT, CDR2 YYEEEE. The CDR3 contains 15 residues. The CDR3 spells CASSSGGQITDTQYF. As DNA, the CDR3 is TGTGCCAGCAGCTCGGGGGGCCAGATCACAGATACGCAGTATTTT.

V usage is TRBV18 and J usage is TRBJ1-1, with 7 bases that match TRBD1. This CDR3 has 15 amino acids. From germline, CDR1 is KGHSH and CDR2 LQKENI. Unmatched junction bases numbered 8, after V lost 3 bases and J lost 4 bases. CDR3 sequence reads: CASSPLDRAGTEAFF. In nucleotides, the CDR3 is TGTGCCAGCTCACCCCTCGACAGGGCAGGCACTGAAGCTTTCTTT.

The chain combines TRBV29-1 with TRBJ2-6; no firm D call. V was cut by 6 bases and J by 1 base, with 7 bases left in between. This CDR3 has 13 residues. The V gene's germline CDR1 is SQVTM and CDR2 ANQGSEA. DNA for the CDR3: TGCAGCGTGACTGTATCTGGGGCCAACGTCCTGACTTTC. Its protein is CSVTVSGANVLTF. Drawing the rest from reference TRBV29-1 and TRBJ2-6, the complete variable domain is SAVISQKPSRDICQRGTSLTIQCQVDSQVTMMFWYRQQPGQSLTLIATANQGSEATYESGFVIDKFPISRPNLTFSTLTVSNMSPEDSSIYLCSVTVSGANVLTFGAGSRLTVL.

This clone was seen only a few times. The chain has TRBV5-1 and TRBJ2-1; the match to TRBD1 covers 7 bases. There are 15 residues in the CDR3. Looked up from germline, CDR1 is SGHRS and CDR2 is YFSETQ. The V segment lost 0 bases and the J segment 3 bases; nucleotides outside the gene matches: 3. CDR3 in DNA: TGCGCCAGCAGCTTGGGACAGGGCCACTACAATGAGCAGTTCTTC. It encodes CASSLGQGHYNEQFF.

The V call is TRBV3-1 (or the pseudogene TRBV3-2), the J call TRBJ2-3; TRBD2 agrees at 8 bases. With V trimmed by 3 bases and J by 3 bases, 2 bases remained unmatched. The CDR3 consists of 14 residues. Per the germline V gene, CDR1 is LGHDT and CDR2 is YNNKEL (reference sequence). DNA for the CDR3: TGTGCCAGCAGCCATGGACTAGCAACAGATACGCAGTATTTT. Encoded protein: CASSHGLATDTQYF.

This chain links TRBV4-3 with TRBJ1-1, with a possible D match to TRBD1 (5 bases). The CDR3 has 17 amino acids. V gave up 1 base and J gave up 5 bases, with 20 bases separating them. Germline V gene lookup returns CDR1 LGHNA and CDR2 YSLEER. The CDR3 DNA reads as TGCGCCAGCAGCCAAGGGGCCACGGGGACGGCGAGTACTGAAGCTTTCTTT. This translates into CASSQGATGTASTEAFF.

This CDR3 reads CASSISGRNGYTF. The CDR3 region has the DNA TGTGCCAGTAGTATATCGGGCAGAAATGGCTACACCTTC. The chain has TRBV19 and TRBJ1-2; D gene ambiguous. The CDR3 runs 13 residues. Trimming cost V 2 bases and J 6 bases, with 10 bases left between them. Germline V gives CDR1 LNHDA, CDR2 SQIVND (reference sequence).

The chain links TRBV5-1 to TRBJ2-7; D is undetermined. Trimming cost V 0 bases and J 2 bases, with 12 bases left between them. Germline CDR1 reads SGHRS; CDR2 reads YFSETQ. There are 15 residues in the CDR3. CDR3 DNA sequence: TGCGCCAGCAGCTTGGCTCCGACGCACACCTACGAGCAGTACTTC. It translates to CASSLAPTHTYEQYF.

The chain combines TRBV4-2 with TRBJ2-7; unclear D gene. The CDR3 has 13 residues. Trimming cost V 0 bases and J 3 bases, with 6 bases left between them. Per the germline V gene, CDR1 is LGHNA and CDR2 is YNFKEQ. CDR3 amino acids: CASSQDPFYEQYF. CDR3 nucleotide sequence: TGTGCCAGCAGCCAAGATCCCTTCTACGAGCAGTACTTC.